The entry below gives a single TCR beta chain sequence along with its context. The data originate from a study of shared clonotypes between healthy human individuals. V lost 5 bases, J lost 4 bases, and 1 base stayed unmatched. CDR3 length: 12 amino acids. The germline V gene has CDR1 SGHTA and CDR2 FQGTGA. TCRdb's table, derived via immunoSEQ multiplex PCR, lists solely in-frame clones and lacks some. This table holds roughly 2.1 million clones, 93% found once. CD8 cells regarded as naive lacked CD45RO, were positively chosen for CCR7, and omitted terminally differentiated effector memory CD45RA+ cells.

This chain uses TRBV7-3 with TRBJ1-1, with 7 bases lining up with TRBD1. The source of this sequence is a man younger than 35 in good health. Some clones in this sample may be carry-over from other donors' samples. Sequencing was carried out using naive CD8+ T cells from PBMCs. CDR3 nucleotide sequence: TGTGCCAGCAGCGGGGACAGCACTGAAGCTTTCTTT. This gives the protein CASSGDSTEAFF.